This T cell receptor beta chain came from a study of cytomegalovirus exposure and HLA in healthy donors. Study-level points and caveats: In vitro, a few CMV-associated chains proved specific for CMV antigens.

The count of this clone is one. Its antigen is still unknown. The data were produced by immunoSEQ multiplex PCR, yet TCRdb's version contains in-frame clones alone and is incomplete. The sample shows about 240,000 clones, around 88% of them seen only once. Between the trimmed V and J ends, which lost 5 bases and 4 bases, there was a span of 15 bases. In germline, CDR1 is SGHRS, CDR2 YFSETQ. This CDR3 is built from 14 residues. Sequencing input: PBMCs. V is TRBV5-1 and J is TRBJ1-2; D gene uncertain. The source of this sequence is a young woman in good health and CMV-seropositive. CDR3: CASRESPEFYGYTF. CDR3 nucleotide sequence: TGCGCCAGCAGAGAGTCTCCTGAGTTCTATGGCTACACCTTC.